The text below deals with one T cell receptor (beta chain). Treatment meaning: approximately 18 received Ad26.COV2.S at low or high dose, single or two shots; about 5 received placebo; per-sample allocation not given. The samples date from day 63 after the first vaccine or placebo injection. This record belongs to a study of Ad26.COV2.S vaccination and SARS-CoV-2 variants. Across the study: Donor was assigned to the Ad26.COV2.S arm of trial COV1001.

There are 19 residues in the CDR3. With V trimmed by 5 bases and J by 5 bases, 16 bases remained unmatched. CDR1 and CDR2 (germline): SGHAT, FQNNGV. Profiling relied on immunoSEQ multiplex PCR, and the TCRdb table lists in-frame clones only, not all of them. Of a few hundred thousand clones in the sample, roughly 80% were seen once. The sequence was obtained from a person aged 18-60 years who received the Ad26.COV2.S COVID-19 vaccine or a placebo. The source material was peripheral blood, sampled in a trial of Ad26.COV2.S vaccine versus placebo. V and J are TRBV11-2 and TRBJ2-3; 13 bases align to TRBD2. The chain's CDR3 is CASSRLPRTSGRLRDTQYF. The CDR3 region has the DNA TGTGCCAGCAGCCGTCTACCGAGGACTAGCGGGAGATTGAGAGATACGCAGTATTTT.